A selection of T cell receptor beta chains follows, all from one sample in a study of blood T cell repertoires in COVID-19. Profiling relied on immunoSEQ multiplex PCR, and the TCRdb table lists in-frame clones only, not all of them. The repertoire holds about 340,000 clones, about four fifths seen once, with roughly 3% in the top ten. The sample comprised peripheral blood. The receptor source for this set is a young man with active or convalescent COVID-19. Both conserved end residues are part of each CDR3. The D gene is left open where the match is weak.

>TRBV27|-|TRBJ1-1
CASNWGAEAFF
TGTGCCAGCAATTGGGGGGCTGAAGCTTTCTTT
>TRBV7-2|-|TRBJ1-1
CASSLDSFWNTEAFF
TGTGCCAGCAGCTTAGACAGCTTTTGGAACACTGAAGCTTTCTTT
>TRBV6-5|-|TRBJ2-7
CASSYGPIEGYEQYF
TGTGCCAGCAGTTATGGACCCATCGAGGGCTACGAGCAGTACTTC
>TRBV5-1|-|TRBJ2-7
CASRQTGNPSYEQYF
TGCGCCAGCAGACAAACAGGGAATCCCTCCTACGAGCAGTACTTC
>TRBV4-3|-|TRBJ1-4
CASSQVLYLGEGGRNEKLFF
TGCGCCAGCAGCCAAGTTTTATATTTGGGGGAGGGGGGAAGGAACGAAAAACTGTTTTTT
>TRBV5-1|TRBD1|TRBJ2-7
CASSFQQGNYEQYF
TGCGCCAGCAGCTTCCAACAGGGGAACTACGAGCAGTACTTC
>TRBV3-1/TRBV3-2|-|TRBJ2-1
CASSQVNSRNEQFF
TGTGCCAGCAGCCAAGTCAACTCACGGAATGAGCAGTTCTTC
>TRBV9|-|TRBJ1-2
CASNLSPGDGGYTF
TGTGCCAGCAATCTTAGTCCCGGAGATGGGGGCTACACCTTC
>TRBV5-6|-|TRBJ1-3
CASTLGARGNTIYF
TGTGCCAGCACCCTGGGGGCGCGGGGAAACACCATATATTTT
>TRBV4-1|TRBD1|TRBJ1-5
CASGRQGTNQPQHF
TGCGCCAGCGGCCGACAGGGGACCAATCAGCCCCAGCATTTT
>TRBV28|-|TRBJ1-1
CASNRGGDTEAFF
TGTGCCAGCAATCGGGGGGGTGACACTGAAGCTTTCTTT
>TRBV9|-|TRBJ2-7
CASSVGAFSSDEQYF
TGTGCCAGCAGCGTAGGCGCTTTTAGCAGCGACGAGCAGTACTTC
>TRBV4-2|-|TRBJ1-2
CASSQDAGYGYTF
TGTGCCAGCAGCCAAGATGCAGGGTATGGCTACACCTTC
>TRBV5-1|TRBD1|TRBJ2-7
CASSTPGQGGYEQYF
TGCGCCAGCAGCACACCGGGACAGGGGGGCTACGAGCAGTACTTC
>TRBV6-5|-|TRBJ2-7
CASNPRAAGSYEQYF
TGTGCCAGCAATCCCCGGGCGGCGGGTTCCTACGAGCAGTACTTC
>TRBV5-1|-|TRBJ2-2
CASSLEGGPPPVGTGELFF
TGCGCCAGCAGCTTGGAAGGCGGTCCCCCCCCTGTGGGCACCGGGGAGCTGTTTTTT
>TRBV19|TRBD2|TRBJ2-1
CASSAPRTRISNEQFF
TGTGCCAGTAGTGCTCCGAGGACTAGGATCTCGAATGAGCAGTTCTTC